This T cell receptor (beta chain) comes out of a study of beta chain features in type 1 diabetes. Study observations and caveats: Shortening that was moderate but significant affected the TCRB CDR3s of Type 1 diabetes patients in all four CD4+ subsets.

Turning to this clone: Its cognate antigen is unknown.

Expressed TCRB transcripts were sequenced because the entire RNA isolate underwent reverse transcription. Assay used: immunoSEQ multiplex PCR; TCRdb lists only in-frame clones, some missing. The sample lists roughly 700,000 clones, around 15% occurring once. V was trimmed by 5 bases and J by 2 bases, leaving 18 bases between them. Germline V CDR1 and CDR2: SGHVS, FQNEAQ. This CDR3 comprises 16 residues. The rearrangement uses TRBV7-8 and TRBJ1-1, with unresolved D. Sequenced sample: naive CD4+ T cells from blood. The sequence was collected from a man between 18 and 29 years old with type 1 diabetes. The CDR3 is CASSIQAPGINTEAFF. CDR3 coding DNA: TGTGCCAGCAGCATCCAAGCACCGGGTATCAACACTGAAGCTTTCTTT.